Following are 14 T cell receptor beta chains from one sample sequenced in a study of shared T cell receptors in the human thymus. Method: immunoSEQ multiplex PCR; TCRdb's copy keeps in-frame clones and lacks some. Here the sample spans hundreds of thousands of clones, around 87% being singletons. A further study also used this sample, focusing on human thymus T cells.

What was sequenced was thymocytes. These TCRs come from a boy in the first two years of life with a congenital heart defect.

The CDR3 protein is CASTPRTGTGGTGELFF. In nucleotides, the CDR3 is TGCGCCAGCACTCCTCGGACCGGGACAGGGGGGACCGGGGAGCTGTTTTTT. The J gene is TRBJ2-2, the V gene TRBV5-1; 11 nucleotides line up with TRBD1. Germline V gene sequence: CDR1 SGHRS, CDR2 YFSETQ. The CDR3 sequence is 17 residues long. V lost 6 bases, J lost 5 bases, and 12 bases stayed unmatched.

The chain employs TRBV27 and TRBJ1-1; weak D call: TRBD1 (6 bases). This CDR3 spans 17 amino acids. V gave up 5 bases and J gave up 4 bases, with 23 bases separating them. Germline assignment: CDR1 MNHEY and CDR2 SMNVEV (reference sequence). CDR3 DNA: TGTGCCAGCAGTAACACCCCAAAAGTGGCAGGGGTCACTGAAGCTTTCTTT. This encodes CASSNTPKVAGVTEAFF.

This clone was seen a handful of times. CDR3 sequence reads: CASSGLAGGYNEQFF. CDR3 in DNA: TGTGCCAGCAGCGGACTAGCGGGAGGCTACAATGAGCAGTTCTTC. The chain is built from TRBV9 and TRBJ2-1, with 13 bases aligning to TRBD2. V lost 3 bases to trimming and J lost 3 bases; unmatched junction nucleotides: 0. The length of the CDR3 is 15 residues. From germline, CDR1 is SGDLS and CDR2 YYNGEE.

CDR3 bases: TGTGCCAGCAGCCTCGCCTGGGGCTACCCCAATGAGCAGTTCTTC. Protein: CASSLAWGYPNEQFF. The chain joins TRBV11-2 to TRBJ2-1; D possibly corresponds to TRBD1 (5 bases). Per the germline V gene, CDR1 is SGHAT and CDR2 is FQNNGV. The V end was cut by 5 bases, the J end by 6 bases, with 17 bases between. There are 15 residues in the CDR3.

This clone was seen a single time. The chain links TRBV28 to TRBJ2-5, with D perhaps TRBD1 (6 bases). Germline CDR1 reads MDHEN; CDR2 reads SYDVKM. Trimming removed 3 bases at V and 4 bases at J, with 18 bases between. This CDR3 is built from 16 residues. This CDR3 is CASSLWDNQGRETQYF. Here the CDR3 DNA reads TGTGCCAGCAGTTTGTGGGATAACCAGGGGCGAGAGACCCAGTACTTC.

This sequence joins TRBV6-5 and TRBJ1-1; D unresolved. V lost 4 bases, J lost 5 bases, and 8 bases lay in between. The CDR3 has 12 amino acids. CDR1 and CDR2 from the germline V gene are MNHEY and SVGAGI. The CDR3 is CASSSAGTEAFF. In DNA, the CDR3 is TGTGCCAGCAGTTCCGCGGGAACTGAAGCTTTCTTT.

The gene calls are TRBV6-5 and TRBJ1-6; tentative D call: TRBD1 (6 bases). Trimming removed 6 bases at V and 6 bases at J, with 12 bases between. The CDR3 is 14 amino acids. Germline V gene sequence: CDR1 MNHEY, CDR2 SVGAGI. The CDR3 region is CASSYEQGNSPLHF. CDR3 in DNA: TGTGCCAGCAGCTACGAACAGGGTAATTCACCCCTCCACTTT.

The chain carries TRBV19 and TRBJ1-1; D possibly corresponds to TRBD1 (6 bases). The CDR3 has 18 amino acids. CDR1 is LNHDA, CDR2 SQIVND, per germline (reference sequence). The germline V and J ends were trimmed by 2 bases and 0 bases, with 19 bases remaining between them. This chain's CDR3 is CASSITPRQEAVNTEAFF. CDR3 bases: TGTGCCAGTAGTATAACACCGCGACAGGAGGCAGTGAACACTGAAGCTTTCTTT.

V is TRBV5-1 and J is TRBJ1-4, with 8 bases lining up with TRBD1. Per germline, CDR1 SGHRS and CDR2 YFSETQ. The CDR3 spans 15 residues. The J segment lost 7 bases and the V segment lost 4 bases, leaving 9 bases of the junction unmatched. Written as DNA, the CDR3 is TGCGCCAGCAGCCAAGACAGGGGTAGAGGTGAAAAACTGTTTTTT. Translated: CASSQDRGRGEKLFF.

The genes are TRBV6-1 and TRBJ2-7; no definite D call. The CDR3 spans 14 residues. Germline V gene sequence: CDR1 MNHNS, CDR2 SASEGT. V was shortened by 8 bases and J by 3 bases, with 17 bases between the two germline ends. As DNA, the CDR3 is TGTGCCAGCCGTTTTGAGGTCCGCGACTACGAGCAGTACTTC. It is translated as CASRFEVRDYEQYF.

CDR3 nucleotides: TGTGCCAGCAGTTTAGAGGGATCTGGAAACACCATATATTTT. This sequence encodes CASSLEGSGNTIYF. V and J are TRBV28 and TRBJ1-3, with unresolved D. This CDR3 spans 14 amino acids. CDR1 is MDHEN, CDR2 SYDVKM, per germline. V was pared by 2 bases and J by 1 base, with 6 bases between.

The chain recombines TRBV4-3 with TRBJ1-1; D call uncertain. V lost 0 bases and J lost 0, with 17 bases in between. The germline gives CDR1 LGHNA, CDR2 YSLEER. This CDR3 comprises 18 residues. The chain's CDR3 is CASSQERRTPGMNTEAFF. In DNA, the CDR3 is TGCGCCAGCAGCCAAGAGAGGAGGACCCCGGGTATGAACACTGAAGCTTTCTTT.

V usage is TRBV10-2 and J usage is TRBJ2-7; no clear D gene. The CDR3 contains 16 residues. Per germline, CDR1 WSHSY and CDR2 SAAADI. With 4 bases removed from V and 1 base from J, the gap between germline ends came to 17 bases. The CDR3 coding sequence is TGCGCCAGCAGTGCTATACGGCATGGAGTTTCCTACGAGCAGTACTTC. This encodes CASSAIRHGVSYEQYF.

The CDR3 loop reads CASSLTQGGTEAFF. The CDR3 bases are TGTGCCAGCAGCCTCACACAGGGGGGGACTGAAGCTTTCTTT. The chain uses TRBV14 and TRBJ1-1; 8 bases align to TRBD1. This CDR3 comprises 14 residues. Germline V gives CDR1 SGHDN, CDR2 FVKESK. Germline trimming cut 4 bases from V and 5 bases from J; bases unmatched to any gene: 6.